This T cell receptor (beta chain) was sequenced for a study of Graves' ophthalmopathy and Graves' hyperthyroidism (dated by TCRdb to the late 2010s). Study-wide context: Peripheral blood was collected at initial diagnosis, before any treatment. Following sample collection, hyperthyroidism patients were given methimazole at a starting dose of 30 mg daily, and ophthalmopathy patients were given high-dose intravenous methylprednisolone. The approximately 100 discovery patients were randomly split 7:3 into training and test sets. To explore V-J signatures that distinguish ophthalmopathy from hyperthyroidism, a discovery set of roughly 98 patients was enrolled, made up of approximately 45 with ophthalmopathy and under 65 with stable hyperthyroidism. The study used TCR beta repertoire signatures to distinguish Graves' ophthalmopathy from Graves' hyperthyroidism and to predict progression to ophthalmopathy. An independent validation cohort was composed of roughly 18 hyperthyroidism patients and 17 patients who later progressed from hyperthyroidism to ophthalmopathy. In total, 135 blood samples were TCR-sequenced: 43 ophthalmopathy, some 75 hyperthyroidism and around 17 hyperthyroidism-to-ophthalmopathy patients. In roughly 6 hyperthyroidism patients, T-cell repertoires of thyroid tissue and blood were compared. Overall study results and their limits: Most expanded thyroid clonotypes with a frequency above 0.001 also appeared in blood, which suggests that blood repertoires may reflect the immune response in the thyroid. No statistical method was used to set the sample size in advance, and the investigators knew which group each participant was assigned to. In cross-validation, the 13-signature model distinguished ophthalmopathy from stable hyperthyroidism with about 90% sensitivity and 81% to 82% specificity, while in the test set the corresponding values were around 79% and 71%. In validation, the model predicted ophthalmopathy progression with 70.59% sensitivity and roughly 72% specificity; approximately 12 predicted patients were CT-confirmed with GO in a median of approximately 6.5 months.

Stable hyperthyroidism was defined as no progression to ophthalmopathy within 18 months of follow-up. Patients with hyperthyroidism were aged 18 to 65 years, had been newly diagnosed, and had a disease duration of less than 2 months. Patients with other autoimmune diseases, uncontrolled infections, pregnancy or lactation were excluded. Clinical symptoms, serum thyroxine, TRAb, thyroid ultrasound and orbital computed tomography were used for diagnosis. Ficoll-Paque density gradient centrifugation was used to isolate PBMCs from around 10 ml of fresh peripheral blood. Total RNA was extracted using Trizol reagent, and RNA quality was checked on an Agilent 2100 Bioanalyzer. Trimming removed 6 bases from V and 8 bases from J; the gene matches leave 9 bases unexplained. The CDR3 goes from the cysteine to the phenylalanine over 13 residues. The only DNA kept is the CDR3, 39 bases in frame from the first base.

TCR beta CDR3 regions were amplified from RNA transcripts for repertoire sequencing. The first round of RT-PCR was done with HTBI primers and the Qiagen OneStep RT-PCR kit, and was followed by a second round of multiplex PCR, then size selection and purification. Libraries were sequenced on an Illumina HiSeq2000 using paired-end 100 bp reads. Processing in the source paper ran as follows. SOAPnuke was used for read processing, and reads with adapters, uncalled bases, a mean Phred below 15, or no exact constant-primer or identifier match were discarded. High-quality paired reads were merged with COPE v1.2.5. Each unique nucleotide sequence was defined as a clonotype, and clonotypes were aligned to IMGT TRB V, D and J references with MiTCR v1.1. Only V-J combinations with frequency above 0.0001 were analysed, covering over 98% of repertoires. For each V-J combination, a TCR clonal expansion and chaos score was defined as F50 clonal expansion divided by the chaos observed in the TCRdist matrix. Welch's t-statistics and random forest were used to narrow the features down to 10 to 15 V-J combinations, which were then fed into a naive Bayes classifier. The Morisita-Horn index was used to measure how similar the thyroid and blood repertoires were. Starting from the raw public reads, TCRdb applied fastp trimming at Q25, assembled clones with MiXCR and retained in-frame beta chains. Every distinct CDR3 protein forms one entry, paired with its most common genes and DNA. The authors' filters were not applied to this entry. This sample has 400,000 or so distinct CDR3 sequences in its table, and roughly 14% of those were observed once. The top ten hold 5.5% to 7% of the sample.

As for this clonotype: There is no known antigen for this receptor. No much larger clonotype is one base removed from it; base qualities were not supplied.

The receptor was derived from a woman aged 18-29 years with stable Graves' hyperthyroidism. Donor details come from another sample of the same person, matched by shared clones. Sequenced: peripheral blood. The chain joins TRBV12-3 or TRBV12-4 to TRBJ1-1; TRBD1 aligns with 7 central bases. The DNA is TGTGCCAGCAGCCCTACAGGGGTAGTAGAAGCTTTCTTT. It specifies CASSPTGVVEAFF.